This T cell receptor (beta chain) was recovered during a study of graft-versus-host responses after intestinal transplantation (dated by TCRdb to the early 2020s). Regarding the complete study: Recipients received multivisceral, liver-intestinal, or isolated intestinal transplants. Every recipient was given anti-thymocyte globulin induction, followed by around three years of maintenance tacrolimus and steroids. After intestinal transplantation, graft-versus-host and host-versus-graft alloreactive T cell clones were followed in the graft, circulation and bone marrow using bulk TCR-beta CDR3 sequencing. To identify alloreactive clones, pre-transplant mixed lymphocyte reaction products were sequenced and then compared with unstimulated pre-transplant donor and recipient T cells. Of the roughly 26 intestinal transplant recipients enrolled in the cohort, one of whom was a retransplant, a few patients without pretransplant specimens were excluded. A peak of at least 4% donor T cells among recipient peripheral blood mononuclear cells was the definition used for donor T cell macrochimerism. Rather than being sequenced by the commercial service, samples from a few later patients were sequenced in-house on an Illumina MiSeq and processed with MiXCR. What the authors observed across the whole study: The relatively low number and heterogeneity of intestinal transplant patients limited the conclusions. GvH clones turned up in recipient bone marrow, with some appearing earlier in ileal mucosa or blood, a pattern consistent with an intestinal mucosal origin. Peak levels of circulating GvH clones were associated with declines in HvG clones early after transplant. Patients with donor T cell macrochimerism had high GvH to HvG T cell clonal ratios in their allografts.

Library prep was done by the immunoSEQ multiplex PCR assay. For most patients, genomic DNA was isolated with the Qiagen DNeasy Blood and Tissue Kit and sent frozen to Adaptive Biotechnologies for TCR sequencing. For most patients, genomic DNA was subjected to high-throughput TCR-beta CDR3 sequencing by Adaptive Biotechnologies. The authors' pipeline ran thus. Adaptive's ImmunoSEQ software was the source of the TCR sequencing data for roughly 19 patients, while three other patients were processed with MiXCR and VDJtools. To correct CD4 versus CD8 sorting errors, any sequence found in both subsets at a frequency ratio below 5:1 was removed. CDR3 nucleotide sequences shared between donor and recipient were removed because their origin could not be assigned. To count as alloreactive, a clone needed at least 2-fold expansion over unstimulated cells and a minimum CFSE-low frequency of 0.002% (template counts) or 0.001% (read counts). Mappable clones were those detected in sequenced pre-transplant spleen, lymph node, or MLR CFSE-low populations of the donor or recipient. Cumulative frequency of alloreactive clones was calculated as a percentage of all sequences weighted by copy number. In TCRdb, the immuneACCESS table is reduced to in-frame sequences with V and J assigned. These tables do not hold every clone; where another copy was compared, an unresolved V gene accounts for under half, and the others remain unexplained. The V and J calls and the clone size are those of that table, but D and trimming were determined from the DNA. Within this sample are approximately 130,000 clones, with 90% to 95% of them counted one time only. The ten largest clones represent around 0.15% of the sample.

According to the study, the label for this sample's time point signals: cells obtained before transplantation from donor or recipient. CD3+CD4+ and CD3+CD8+ populations were FACS-sorted from unstimulated pre-transplant donor and recipient cells taken from spleen or lymph nodes. The table lists this clone with a count of one. The target of this receptor is not known. The input lacks base qualities; no much larger clone sits a single base away. Sequenced material: unstimulated CD4+ T cells sorted from spleen or lymph node cells, taken before intestinal transplant. This sequence was found in a human donor who received an intestinal transplant.

The nucleotides are TGTGCCACCAGCATTGACCCCCCCAATGAGCAGTTCTTC. Translation gives CATSIDPPNEQFF. The chain is made from TRBV15 and TRBJ2-1; the D gene is not confidently resolved. CDR1 and CDR2, looked up from the germline V gene (reference sequence), are LNHNV and YYDKDF. V gives up 4 bases and J gives up 6 bases, and the segment between their germline ends measures 10 bases. The CDR3 contains 13 residues, cysteine and phenylalanine counted. Only the CDR3 portion is preserved as DNA: 39 bases, with reading frame beginning at the first base.